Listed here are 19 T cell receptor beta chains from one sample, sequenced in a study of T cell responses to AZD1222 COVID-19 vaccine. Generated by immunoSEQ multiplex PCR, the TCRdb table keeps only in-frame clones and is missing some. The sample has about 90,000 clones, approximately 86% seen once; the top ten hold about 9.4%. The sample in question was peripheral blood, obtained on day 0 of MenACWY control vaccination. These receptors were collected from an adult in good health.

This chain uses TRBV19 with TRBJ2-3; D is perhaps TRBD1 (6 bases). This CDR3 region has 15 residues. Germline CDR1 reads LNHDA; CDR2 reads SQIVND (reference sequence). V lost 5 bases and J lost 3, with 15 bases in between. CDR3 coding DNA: TGTGCCAGTAGTTCATCTAGCAGGGGAACAGATACGCAGTATTTT. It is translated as CASSSSSRGTDTQYF. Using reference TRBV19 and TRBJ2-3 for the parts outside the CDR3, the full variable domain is DGGITQSPKYLFRKEGQNVTLSCEQNLNHDAMYWYRQDPGQGLRLIYYSQIVNDFQKGDIAEGYSVSREKKESFPLTVTSAQKNPTAFYLCASSSSSRGTDTQYFGPGTRLTVL.

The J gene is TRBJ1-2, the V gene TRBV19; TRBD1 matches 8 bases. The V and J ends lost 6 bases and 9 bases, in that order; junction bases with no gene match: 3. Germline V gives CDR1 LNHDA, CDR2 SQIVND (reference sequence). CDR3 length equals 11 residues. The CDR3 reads CASRQGARYTF. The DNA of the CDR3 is TGTGCCAGTAGGCAGGGGGCTCGCTACACCTTC.

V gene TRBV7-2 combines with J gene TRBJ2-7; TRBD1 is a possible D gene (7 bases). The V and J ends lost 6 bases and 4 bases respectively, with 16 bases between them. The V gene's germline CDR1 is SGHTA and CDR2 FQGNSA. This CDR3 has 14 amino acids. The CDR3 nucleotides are TGTGCCAGCAGGATCGCAGGGGGGTCTTACGAGCAGTACTTC. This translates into CASRIAGGSYEQYF.

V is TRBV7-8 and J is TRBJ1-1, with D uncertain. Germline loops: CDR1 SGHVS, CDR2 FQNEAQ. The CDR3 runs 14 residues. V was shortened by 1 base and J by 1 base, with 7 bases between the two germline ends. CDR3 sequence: CASSLVSGNTEAFF. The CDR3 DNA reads TGTGCCAGCAGCTTAGTATCGGGGAACACTGAAGCTTTCTTT. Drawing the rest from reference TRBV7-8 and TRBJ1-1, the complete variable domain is GAGVSQSPRYKVAKRGQDVALRCDPISGHVSLFWYQQALGQGPEFLTYFQNEAQLDKSGLPSDRFFAERPEGSVSTLKIQRTQQEDSAVYLCASSLVSGNTEAFFGQGTRLTVV.

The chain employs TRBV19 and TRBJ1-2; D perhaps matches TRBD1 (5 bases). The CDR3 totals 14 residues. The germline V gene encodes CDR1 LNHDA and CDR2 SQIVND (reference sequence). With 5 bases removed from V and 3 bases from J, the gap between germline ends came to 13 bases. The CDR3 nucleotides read TGTGCCAGTAGTCCGACACAGGACCACTATGGCTACACCTTC. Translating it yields CASSPTQDHYGYTF. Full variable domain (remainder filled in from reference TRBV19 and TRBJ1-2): DGGITQSPKYLFRKEGQNVTLSCEQNLNHDAMYWYRQDPGQGLRLIYYSQIVNDFQKGDIAEGYSVSREKKESFPLTVTSAQKNPTAFYLCASSPTQDHYGYTFGSGTRLTVV.

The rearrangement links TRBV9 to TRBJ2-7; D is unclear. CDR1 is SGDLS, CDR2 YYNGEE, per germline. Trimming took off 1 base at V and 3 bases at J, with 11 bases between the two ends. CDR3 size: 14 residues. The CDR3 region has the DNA TGTGCCAGCAGCGTAACCGACGGATACTACGAGCAGTACTTC. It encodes CASSVTDGYYEQYF.

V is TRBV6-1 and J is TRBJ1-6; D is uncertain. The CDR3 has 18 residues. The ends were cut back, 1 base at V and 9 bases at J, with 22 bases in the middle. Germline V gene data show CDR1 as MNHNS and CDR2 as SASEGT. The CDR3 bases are TGTGCCAGCAGTGAAGAAAACCTCGGCCCAAATTCGGGTTCACCCCTCCACTTT. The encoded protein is CASSEENLGPNSGSPLHF.

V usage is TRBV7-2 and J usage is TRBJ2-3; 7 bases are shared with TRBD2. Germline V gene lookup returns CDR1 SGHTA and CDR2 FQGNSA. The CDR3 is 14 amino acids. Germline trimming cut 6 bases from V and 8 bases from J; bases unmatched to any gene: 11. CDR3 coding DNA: TGTGCCAGCAGAACCCGGGACTATGGGGCTACGCAGTATTTT. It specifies CASRTRDYGATQYF.

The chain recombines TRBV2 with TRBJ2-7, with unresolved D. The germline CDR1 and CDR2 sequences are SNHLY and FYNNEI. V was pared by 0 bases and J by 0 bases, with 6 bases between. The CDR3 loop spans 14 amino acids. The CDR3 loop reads CASSEAQFSYEQYF. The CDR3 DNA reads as TGTGCCAGCAGTGAAGCCCAATTCTCCTACGAGCAGTACTTC.

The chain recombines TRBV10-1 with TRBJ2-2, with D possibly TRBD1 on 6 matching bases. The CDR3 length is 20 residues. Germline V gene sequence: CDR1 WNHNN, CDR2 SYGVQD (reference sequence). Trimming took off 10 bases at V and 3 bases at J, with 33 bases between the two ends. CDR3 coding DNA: TGCGCCAACTCAGTTGATTATTGGCCAACAGGGTCCGCTCACACCGGGGAGCTGTTTTTT. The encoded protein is CANSVDYWPTGSAHTGELFF.

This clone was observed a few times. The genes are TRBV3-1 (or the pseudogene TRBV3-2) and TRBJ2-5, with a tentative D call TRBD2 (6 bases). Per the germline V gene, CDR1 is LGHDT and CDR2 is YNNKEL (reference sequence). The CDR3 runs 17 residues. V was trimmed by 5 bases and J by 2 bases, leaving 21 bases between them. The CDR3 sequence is CASSNKLQRVLQETQYF. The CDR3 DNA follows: TGTGCCAGCAGCAATAAACTCCAGCGGGTTTTACAAGAGACCCAGTACTTC.

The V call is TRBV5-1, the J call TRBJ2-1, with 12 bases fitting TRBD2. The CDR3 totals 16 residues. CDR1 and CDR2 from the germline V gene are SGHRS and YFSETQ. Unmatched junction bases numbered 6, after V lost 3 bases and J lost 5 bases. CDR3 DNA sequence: TGCGCCAGCAGCTCTCTGACTAGCGGGGGAGACAATGAGCAGTTCTTC. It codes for CASSSLTSGGDNEQFF.

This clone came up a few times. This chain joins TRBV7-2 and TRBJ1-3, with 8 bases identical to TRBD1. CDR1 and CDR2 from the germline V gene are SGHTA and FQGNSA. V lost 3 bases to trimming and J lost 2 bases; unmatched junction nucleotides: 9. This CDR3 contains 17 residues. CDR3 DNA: TGTGCCAGCAGCTTCTACACAGGGGGATTAGCTGGAAACACCATATATTTT. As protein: CASSFYTGGLAGNTIYF.

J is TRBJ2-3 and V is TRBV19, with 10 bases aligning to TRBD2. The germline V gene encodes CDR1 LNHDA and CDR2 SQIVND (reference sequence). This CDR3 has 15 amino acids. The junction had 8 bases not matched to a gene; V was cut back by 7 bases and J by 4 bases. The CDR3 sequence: CASKRLAGASDTQYF. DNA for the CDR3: TGTGCCAGTAAAAGGCTAGCGGGGGCTTCAGATACGCAGTATTTT.

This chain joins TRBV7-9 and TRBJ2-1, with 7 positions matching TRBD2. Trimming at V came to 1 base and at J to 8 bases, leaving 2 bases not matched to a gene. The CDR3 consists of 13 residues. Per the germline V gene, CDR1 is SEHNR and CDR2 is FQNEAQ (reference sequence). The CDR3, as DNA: TGTGCCAGCAGCTTAGGGACTAGTCATGAGCAGTTCTTC. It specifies CASSLGTSHEQFF.

CDR3 sequence (DNA): TGTGCCACCAGGGAAGCGGGGGGGCTGAATACGCAGTATTTT. Translating it yields CATREAGGLNTQYF. The rearrangement uses TRBV15 and TRBJ2-3; TRBD2 matches 10 bases. The trim removed 6 bases at V and 7 bases at J, leaving 7 bases unmatched. The germline gives CDR1 LNHNV, CDR2 YYDKDF (reference sequence). This CDR3 is built from 14 residues.

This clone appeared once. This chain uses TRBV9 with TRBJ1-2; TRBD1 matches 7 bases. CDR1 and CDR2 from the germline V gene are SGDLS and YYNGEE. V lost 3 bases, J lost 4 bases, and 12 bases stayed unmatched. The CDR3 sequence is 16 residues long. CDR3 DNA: TGTGCCAGCAGCGCCCGGGACAGCCACTCTTCCTATGGCTACACCTTC. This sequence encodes CASSARDSHSSYGYTF.

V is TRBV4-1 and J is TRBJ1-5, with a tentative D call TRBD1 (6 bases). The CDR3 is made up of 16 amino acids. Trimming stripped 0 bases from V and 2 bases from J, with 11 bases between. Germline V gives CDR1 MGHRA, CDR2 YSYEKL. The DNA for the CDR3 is TGCGCCAGCAGCCAAGATGGGGGCATAGGCAATCAGCCCCAGCATTTT. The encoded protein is CASSQDGGIGNQPQHF.

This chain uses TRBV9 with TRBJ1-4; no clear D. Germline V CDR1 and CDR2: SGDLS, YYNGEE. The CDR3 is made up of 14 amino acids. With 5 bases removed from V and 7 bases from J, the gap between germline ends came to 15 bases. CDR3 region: CASSTPGAGEKLFF. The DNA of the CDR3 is TGTGCCAGCAGTACACCCGGAGCAGGTGAAAAACTGTTTTTT.